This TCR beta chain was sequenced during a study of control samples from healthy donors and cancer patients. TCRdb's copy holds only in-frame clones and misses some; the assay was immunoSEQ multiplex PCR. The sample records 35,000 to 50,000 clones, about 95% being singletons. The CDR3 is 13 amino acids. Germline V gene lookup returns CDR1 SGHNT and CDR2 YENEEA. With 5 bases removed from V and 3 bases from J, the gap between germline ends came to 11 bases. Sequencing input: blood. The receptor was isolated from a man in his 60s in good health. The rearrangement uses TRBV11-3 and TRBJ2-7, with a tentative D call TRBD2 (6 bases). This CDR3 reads CASSPPGLYEQYF. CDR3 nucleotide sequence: TGTGCCAGCAGCCCCCCGGGACTCTACGAGCAGTACTTC.